Listed below are T cell receptor beta chains from one sample, sequenced in a study of CD8 T cells in ankylosing spondylitis. In TCRdb, the 5' RACE reads were re-called with MiXCR into one record per CDR3 protein. The sample records some 250,000 distinct CDR3 sequences, around a tenth being singletons. Sequencing was performed on blood, either unsorted or a sorted T cell fraction (not recorded which). The receptors originated from a male donor with ankylosing spondylitis or in good health (not recorded which). Both conserved end residues are part of each CDR3. Each record gives: V gene, clone size, J gene, D gene, CDR3 protein, CDR3 DNA. D genes are given only for firm matches. The size entry is marked missing in some rows and otherwise reads once, few, many or a size class.

>TRBV18|.|TRBJ1-1|.
CASSPPGGGDTEAFF
TGTGCCAGCTCACCACCAGGGGGAGGGGACACTGAAGCTTTCTTT
>TRBV28|few|TRBJ1-2|.
CASSPPKGGGYTF
TGTGCCAGCAGTCCCCCGAAGGGGGGGGGCTACACCTTC
>TRBV11-2|.|TRBJ2-5|.
CASSLGGKPQETQYF
TGTGCCAGCAGCTTAGGGGGGAAACCCCAAGAGACCCAGTACTTC
>TRBV29-1|many|TRBJ2-1|TRBD1
CSARQGLDEQFF
TGCAGCGCGCGACAGGGGTTGGATGAGCAGTTCTTC
>TRBV15|many|TRBJ2-3|TRBD1
CATSGRQGIDTQYF
TGTGCCACCAGCGGCCGACAGGGGATAGATACGCAGTATTTT
>TRBV15|many|TRBJ2-2|TRBD1
CATSWTGSMTGELFF
TGTGCCACCAGCTGGACAGGGAGCATGACCGGGGAGCTGTTTTTT
>TRBV28|few|TRBJ2-2|.
CASSILDSHAGELFF
TGTGCCAGCAGTATACTGGACTCCCACGCCGGGGAGCTGTTTTTT
>TRBV5-5|many|TRBJ2-5|.
CASSRGPGANRETQYF
TGTGCCAGCAGCCGGGGGCCAGGGGCGAATCGGGAGACCCAGTACTTC
>TRBV10-3|many|TRBJ2-5|TRBD1
CAISEVPGQVHQETQYF
TGTGCCATCAGTGAGGTACCGGGACAGGTCCACCAAGAGACCCAGTACTTC
>TRBV5-1|many|TRBJ2-7|.
CASSGSVYEQYF
TGCGCCAGCAGCGGGTCGGTCTACGAGCAGTACTTC
>TRBV20-1|few|TRBJ2-1|TRBD2
CSAGAGGPFYEQFF
TGCAGTGCTGGGGCGGGAGGGCCTTTTTATGAGCAGTTCTTC
>TRBV2|many|TRBJ2-1|.
CASSEDWTNEQFF
TGTGCCAGCAGTGAAGACTGGACCAATGAGCAGTTCTTC
>TRBV20-1|few|TRBJ2-2|.
CSARKDPLSGELFF
TGCAGTGCTAGGAAAGACCCACTGAGCGGGGAGCTGTTTTTT
>TRBV7-2|many|TRBJ2-1|TRBD2
CASSLNLDGTRQFF
TGTGCCAGCAGCTTAAACCTGGACGGGACTAGACAGTTCTTC
>TRBV12-3/TRBV12-4|many|TRBJ2-7|.
CASAGQKEQYF
TGTGCCAGTGCGGGACAGAAGGAGCAGTACTTC
>TRBV5-1|many|TRBJ2-1|.
CASSLARGHELDEQFF
TGCGCCAGCAGCTTGGCCCGGGGGCATGAATTGGATGAGCAGTTCTTC
>TRBV4-2|once|TRBJ2-7|TRBD2
CASSQPSGRGENEQYF
TGTGCCAGCAGCCAACCCAGCGGGAGAGGAGAAAACGAGCAGTACTTC
>TRBV7-8|many|TRBJ2-7|.
CASSFVTYEQYF
TGTGCCAGCAGCTTTGTAACCTACGAGCAGTACTTC
>TRBV27|many|TRBJ1-6|TRBD1
CASSSQGAGSPLHF
TGTGCCAGCAGTAGCCAGGGGGCAGGTTCACCCCTCCACTTT
>TRBV28|many|TRBJ2-5|TRBD1
CASSRTRDRGEKTQYF
TGTGCCAGCAGCCGAACCCGGGACAGGGGGGAAAAGACCCAGTACTTC
>TRBV28|many|TRBJ2-3|.
CASSPRGRGTDTQYF
TGTGCCAGCAGTCCTAGGGGCCGAGGCACAGATACGCAGTATTTT
>TRBV12-3/TRBV12-4|many|TRBJ2-3|.
CASRTGADTQYF
TGTGCCAGCAGGACGGGCGCAGATACGCAGTATTTT